The sequence of this T cell receptor (beta chain) was determined in a study of lymphopenia after photon versus proton radiotherapy (dated by TCRdb to the late 2010s). Looking at the study overall: The study compared the immunological effects of photon versus proton radiation therapy in patients with gastrointestinal tumors who developed high-grade lymphopenia. A cohort of roughly 18 patients with gastrointestinal tumors who received either photon or proton therapy and subsequently developed lymphopenia was included. The goal of the study was to characterize the differences between the two radiation modalities in how they affect the immune system. Overall study outcomes, separate from this receptor: The survival association was assessed only in patients who died, and the authors presented better survival with proton therapy as a possibility rather than a demonstrated result. Across the cohort, an inverse correlation was found between a larger post-nadir drop in TCR diversity and overall survival time among patients who died. Once the lymphocyte count had reached its nadir, the repertoires of photon-treated patients showed oligoclonal expansion, particularly of CD8+ Temra cells, and this expansion drove the decline in diversity. During treatment, patients who received photon therapy lost naive T cells and TCR diversity and gained effector/memory populations, whereas patients who received proton therapy remained relatively stable.

Concerning this clone itself: Its target antigen remains unknown. No base quality information exists; no much larger clone differs at one position.

To prepare the library, the immunoSEQ multiplex PCR assay was applied. Alongside multiparametric flow cytometry, deep sequencing of rearranged TCR beta loci was used to profile the T cell repertoires. What TCRdb holds here is the immuneACCESS table cut down to in-frame rearrangements. Part of the clones is not present; checked against another copy, under half of the missing clones reflect an unresolved V gene, and the others are unexplained. In all, the sample holds 89,000 or so clones, and around 80% of those were seen once. Over 1.3% of the sample goes to the ten largest clones. Sequencing was performed on peripheral blood, taken from a patient treated with proton-based radiotherapy. The clonotype comes from a man aged 60 to 69 with pancreatic cancer.

Read as DNA, the sequence is TGTGCCACCAGCAGAGACAGGGTGTCTGGGGCCAACGTCCTGACTTTC. Translated, it reads CATSRDRVSGANVLTF. Recombination connected TRBV15 to TRBJ2-6; TRBD1 might be the D gene, on 5 matching bases. Via the germline V gene (reference sequence), CDR1 is LNHNV and CDR2 YYDKDF. V was cut back by 0 bases and J by 1 base, leaving a gap of 7 bases between them. Taken from cysteine to phenylalanine, the CDR3 has 16 residues. The read is trimmed to its CDR3 DNA, 48 bases read in frame from base 1.